Described below is a single T cell receptor beta chain sequence and its context. No antigen is known for it. V shed 7 bases and J shed 7 bases, with 14 bases lying between them. The germline CDR1 and CDR2 sequences are SGHTA and FQGNSA. The CDR3 spans 13 residues. This entry comes from a study of shared clonotypes between healthy human individuals. Study results and limitations: In this cohort, only blood was sampled, and tissue repertoires likely differ. On the whole, naive subsets had larger estimated richness than memory subsets had. Unshared clonotypes carried lower generation probabilities than those common to all four donors. Clonotype sharing levels among donors were expected to vary with sequencing depth.

Sequencing was performed with immunoSEQ multiplex PCR; in TCRdb, only in-frame clones are kept and a portion is missing. This table holds a few million clones, around 95% found once. The TCR comes from a young man in good health. The chain employs TRBV7-2 and TRBJ1-3; weak D call: TRBD1 (6 bases). The sequenced material came from naive CD4+ T cells sorted from blood. The subset here: CD45RA+ positively selected. The CDR3: CASTSQGYNTIYF. In DNA form, the CDR3 reads TGTGCCAGCACCTCACAGGGATATAACACCATATATTTT. The whole variable domain, filled in from reference TRBV7-2 and TRBJ1-3, reads GAGVSQSPSNKVTEKGKDVELRCDPISGHTALYWYRQSLGQGLEFLIYFQGNSAPDKSGLPSDRFSAERTGGSVSTLTIQRTQQEDSAVYLCASTSQGYNTIYFGEGSWLTVV.